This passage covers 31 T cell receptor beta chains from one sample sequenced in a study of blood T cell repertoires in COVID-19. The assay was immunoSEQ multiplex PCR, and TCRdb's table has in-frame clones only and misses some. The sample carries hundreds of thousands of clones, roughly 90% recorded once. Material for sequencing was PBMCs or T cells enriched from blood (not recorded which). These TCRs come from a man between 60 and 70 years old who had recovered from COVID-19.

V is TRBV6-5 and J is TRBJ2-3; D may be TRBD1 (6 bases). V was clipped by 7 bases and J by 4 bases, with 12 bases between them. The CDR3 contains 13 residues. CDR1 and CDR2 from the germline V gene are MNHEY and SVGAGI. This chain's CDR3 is CASNLRTADTQYF. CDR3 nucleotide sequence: TGTGCCAGCAACCTCCGGACAGCAGATACGCAGTATTTT.

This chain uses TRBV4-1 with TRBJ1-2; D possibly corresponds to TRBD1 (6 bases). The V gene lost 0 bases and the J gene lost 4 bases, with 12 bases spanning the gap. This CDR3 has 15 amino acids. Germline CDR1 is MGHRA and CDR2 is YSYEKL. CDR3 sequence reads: CASSQEFGGSYGYTF. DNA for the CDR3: TGCGCCAGCAGCCAAGAATTTGGGGGCAGCTATGGCTACACCTTC.

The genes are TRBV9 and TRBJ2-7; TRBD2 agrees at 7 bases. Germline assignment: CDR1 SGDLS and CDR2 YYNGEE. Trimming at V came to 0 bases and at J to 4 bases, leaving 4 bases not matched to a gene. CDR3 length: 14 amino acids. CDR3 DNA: TGTGCCAGCAGCGTAGATCCAGCGGGGTACGAGCAGTACTTC. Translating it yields CASSVDPAGYEQYF.

The DNA for the CDR3 is TGTGCCAGCAGCCCCGGGACTAGCGGAACCACAGATACGCAGTATTTT. The encoded protein is CASSPGTSGTTDTQYF. V gene TRBV5-4 combines with J gene TRBJ2-3; 11 nucleotides align to TRBD2. Per the germline V gene, CDR1 is SGHNT and CDR2 is YYREEE (reference sequence). The CDR3 contains 16 residues. Losses at the gene ends were 4 bases for V and 2 bases for J; bases not matched to a gene: 6. The full variable domain, rest sourced from reference TRBV5-4 and TRBJ2-3, is ETGVTQSPTHLIKTRGQQVTLRCSSQSGHNTVSWYQQALGQGPQFIFQYYREEENGRGNFPPRFSGLQFPNYSSELNVNALELDDSALYLCASSPGTSGTTDTQYFGPGTRLTVL.

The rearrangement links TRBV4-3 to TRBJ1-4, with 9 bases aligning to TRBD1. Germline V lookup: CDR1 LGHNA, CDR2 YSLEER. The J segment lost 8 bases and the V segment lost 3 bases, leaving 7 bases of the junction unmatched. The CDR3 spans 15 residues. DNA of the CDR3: TGCGCCAGCAGCCAGAACAGGGGGCTAGGGGAAAAACTGTTTTTT. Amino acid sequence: CASSQNRGLGEKLFF.

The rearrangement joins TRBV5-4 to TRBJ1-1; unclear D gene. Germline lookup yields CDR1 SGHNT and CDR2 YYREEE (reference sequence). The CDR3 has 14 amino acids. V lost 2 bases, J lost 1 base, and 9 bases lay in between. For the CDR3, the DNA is TGTGCCAGCAGCTTCCGGGAGGGGAACACTGAAGCTTTCTTT. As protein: CASSFREGNTEAFF.

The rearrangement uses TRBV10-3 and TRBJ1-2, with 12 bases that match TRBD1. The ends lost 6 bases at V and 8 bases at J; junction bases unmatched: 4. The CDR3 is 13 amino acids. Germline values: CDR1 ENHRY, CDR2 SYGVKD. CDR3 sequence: CAIRGQGAWGYTF. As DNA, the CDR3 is TGTGCCATCAGGGGACAGGGGGCATGGGGCTACACCTTC.

CDR3: CASKPALAGPYEQYF. CDR3 nucleotides: TGTGCCAGCAAACCCGCACTAGCGGGGCCCTACGAGCAGTACTTC. The chain uses TRBV6-5 and TRBJ2-7, with TRBD2 identical over 10 bases. The germline V gene encodes CDR1 MNHEY and CDR2 SVGAGI. With 7 bases clipped from V and 2 bases from J, the junction kept 8 bases outside the gene matches. This CDR3 contains 15 residues.

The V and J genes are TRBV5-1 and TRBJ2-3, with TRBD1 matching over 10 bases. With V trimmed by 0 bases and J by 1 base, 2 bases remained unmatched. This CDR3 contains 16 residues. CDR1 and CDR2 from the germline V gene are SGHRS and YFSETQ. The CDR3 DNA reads TGCGCCAGCAGCTTGGGAGGGACAGGGGGCACAGATACGCAGTATTTT. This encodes CASSLGGTGGTDTQYF.

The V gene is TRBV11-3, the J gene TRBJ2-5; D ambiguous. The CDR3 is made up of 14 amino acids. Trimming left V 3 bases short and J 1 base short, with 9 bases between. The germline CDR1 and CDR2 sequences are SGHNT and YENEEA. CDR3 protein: CASSFMGSQETQYF. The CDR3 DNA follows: TGTGCCAGCAGCTTTATGGGCAGCCAAGAGACCCAGTACTTC. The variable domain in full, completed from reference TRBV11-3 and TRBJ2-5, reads EAGVVQSPRYKIIEKKQPVAFWCNPISGHNTLYWYLQNLGQGPELLIRYENEEAVDDSQLPKDRFSAERLKGVDSTLKIQPAELGDSAVYLCASSFMGSQETQYFGPGTRLLVL.

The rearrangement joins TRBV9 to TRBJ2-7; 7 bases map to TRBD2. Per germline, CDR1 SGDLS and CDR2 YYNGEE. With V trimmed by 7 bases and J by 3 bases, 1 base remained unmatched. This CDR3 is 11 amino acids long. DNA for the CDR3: TGTGCCAGCGGGAGGGACTACGAGCAGTACTTC. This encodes CASGRDYEQYF. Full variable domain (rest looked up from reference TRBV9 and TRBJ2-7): DSGVTQTPKHLITATGQRVTLRCSPRSGDLSVYWYQQSLDQGLQFLIQYYNGEERAKGNILERFSAQQFPDLHSELNLSSLELGDSALYFCASGRDYEQYFGPGTRLTVT.

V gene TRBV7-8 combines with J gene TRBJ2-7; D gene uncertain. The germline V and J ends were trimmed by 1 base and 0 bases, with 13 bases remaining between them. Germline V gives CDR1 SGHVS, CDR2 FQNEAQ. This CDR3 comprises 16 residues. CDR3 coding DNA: TGTGCCAGCAGCTTAGACTCTGACACAAGCTCCTACGAGCAGTACTTC. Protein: CASSLDSDTSSYEQYF.

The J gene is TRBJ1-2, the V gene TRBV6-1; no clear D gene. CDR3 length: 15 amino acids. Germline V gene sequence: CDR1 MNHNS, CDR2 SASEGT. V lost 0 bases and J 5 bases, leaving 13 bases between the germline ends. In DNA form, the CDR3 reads TGTGCCAGCAGTGAAGCTAGGAGGGATGGGTATGGCTACACCTTC. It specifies CASSEARRDGYGYTF.

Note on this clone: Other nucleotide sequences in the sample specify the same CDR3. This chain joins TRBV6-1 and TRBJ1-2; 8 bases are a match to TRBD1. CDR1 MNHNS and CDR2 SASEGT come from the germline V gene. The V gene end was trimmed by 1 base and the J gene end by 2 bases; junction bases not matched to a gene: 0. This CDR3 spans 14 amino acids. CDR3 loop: CASSEGQGNYGYTF. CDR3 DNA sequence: TGTGCCAGCAGTGAAGGACAGGGGAACTATGGCTACACCTTC.

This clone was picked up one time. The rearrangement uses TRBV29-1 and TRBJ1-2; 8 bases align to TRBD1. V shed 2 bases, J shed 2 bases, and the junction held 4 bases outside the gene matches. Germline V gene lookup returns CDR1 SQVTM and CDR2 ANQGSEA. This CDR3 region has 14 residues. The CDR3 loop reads CSVENRGENYGYTF. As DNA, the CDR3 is TGCAGCGTTGAAAACAGGGGGGAGAACTATGGCTACACCTTC.

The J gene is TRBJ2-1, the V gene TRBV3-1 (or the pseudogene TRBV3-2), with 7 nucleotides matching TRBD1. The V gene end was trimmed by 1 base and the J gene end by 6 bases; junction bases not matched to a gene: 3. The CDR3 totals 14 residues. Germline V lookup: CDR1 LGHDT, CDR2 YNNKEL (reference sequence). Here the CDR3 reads CASSQGGQANEQFF. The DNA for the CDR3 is TGTGCCAGCAGCCAAGGTGGACAGGCCAATGAGCAGTTCTTC.

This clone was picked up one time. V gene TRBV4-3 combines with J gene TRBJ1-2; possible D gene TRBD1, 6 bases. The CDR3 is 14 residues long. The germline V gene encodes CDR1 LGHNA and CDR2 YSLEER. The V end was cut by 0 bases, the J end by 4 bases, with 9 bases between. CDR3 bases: TGCGCCAGCAGCCAAGATCTCAGGGGCTATGGCTACACCTTC. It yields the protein CASSQDLRGYGYTF.

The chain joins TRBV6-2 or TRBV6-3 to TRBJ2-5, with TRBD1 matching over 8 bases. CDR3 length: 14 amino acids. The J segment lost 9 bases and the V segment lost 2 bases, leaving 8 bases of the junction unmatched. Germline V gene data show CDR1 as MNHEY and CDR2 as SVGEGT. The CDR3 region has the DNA TGTGCCAGCAGTTACGTTGTCAGGGGGCCGTCCCAGTACTTC. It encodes CASSYVVRGPSQYF.

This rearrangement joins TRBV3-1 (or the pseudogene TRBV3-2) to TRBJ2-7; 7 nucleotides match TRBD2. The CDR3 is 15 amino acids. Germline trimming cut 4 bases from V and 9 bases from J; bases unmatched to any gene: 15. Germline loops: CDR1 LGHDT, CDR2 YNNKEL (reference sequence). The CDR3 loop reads CASSRDLLRTSGQYF. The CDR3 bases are TGTGCCAGCAGCCGGGATCTGCTACGGACTAGTGGGCAGTACTTC.

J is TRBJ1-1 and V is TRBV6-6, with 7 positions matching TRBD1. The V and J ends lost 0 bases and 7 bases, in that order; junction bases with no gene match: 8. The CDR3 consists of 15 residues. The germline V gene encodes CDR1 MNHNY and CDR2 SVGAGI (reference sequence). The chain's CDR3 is CASSYSGGQTFEAFF. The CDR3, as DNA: TGTGCCAGCAGTTACTCGGGGGGACAGACCTTTGAAGCTTTCTTT.

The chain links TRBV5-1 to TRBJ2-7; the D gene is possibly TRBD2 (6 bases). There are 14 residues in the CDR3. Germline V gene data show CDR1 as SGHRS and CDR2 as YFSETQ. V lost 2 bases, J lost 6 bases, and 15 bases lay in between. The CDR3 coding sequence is TGCGCCAGCAGCTTTTACGGGAGCTCGGGCGAGCAGTACTTC. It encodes CASSFYGSSGEQYF.

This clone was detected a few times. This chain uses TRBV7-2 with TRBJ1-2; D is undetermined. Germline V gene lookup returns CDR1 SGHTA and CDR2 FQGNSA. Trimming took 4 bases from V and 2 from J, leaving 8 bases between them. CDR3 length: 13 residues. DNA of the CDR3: TGTGCCAGCAGCTCTCACACAAACTATGGCTACACCTTC. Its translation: CASSSHTNYGYTF. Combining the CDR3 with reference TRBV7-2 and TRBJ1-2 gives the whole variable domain GAGVSQSPSNKVTEKGKDVELRCDPISGHTALYWYRQSLGQGLEFLIYFQGNSAPDKSGLPSDRFSAERTGGSVSTLTIQRTQQEDSAVYLCASSSHTNYGYTFGSGTRLTVV.

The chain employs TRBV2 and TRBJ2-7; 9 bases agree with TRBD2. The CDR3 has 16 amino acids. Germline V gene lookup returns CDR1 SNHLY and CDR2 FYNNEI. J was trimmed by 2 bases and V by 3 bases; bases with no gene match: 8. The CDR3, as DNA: TGTGCCAGCAGTGAGCCTTCTAGCGGGGTTGCCTACGAGCAGTACTTC. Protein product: CASSEPSSGVAYEQYF.

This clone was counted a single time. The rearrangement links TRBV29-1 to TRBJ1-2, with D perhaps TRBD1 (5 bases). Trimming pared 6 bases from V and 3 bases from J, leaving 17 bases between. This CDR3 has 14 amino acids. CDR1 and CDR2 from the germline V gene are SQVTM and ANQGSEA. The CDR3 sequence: CSVTAKPEHYGYTF. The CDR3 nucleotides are TGCAGCGTGACAGCGAAGCCAGAGCACTATGGCTACACCTTC.

The CDR3, as DNA: TGTGCCAGCGGGGCAGGGGGCCTCCAAGAGACCCAGTACTTC. It encodes CASGAGGLQETQYF. This chain uses TRBV7-9 with TRBJ2-5; 8 bases are shared with TRBD1. The CDR3 spans 14 residues. J gave up 1 base and V 8 bases, and 6 bases lay outside the gene matches. CDR1 is SEHNR and CDR2 is FQNEAQ in the germline V gene (reference sequence).

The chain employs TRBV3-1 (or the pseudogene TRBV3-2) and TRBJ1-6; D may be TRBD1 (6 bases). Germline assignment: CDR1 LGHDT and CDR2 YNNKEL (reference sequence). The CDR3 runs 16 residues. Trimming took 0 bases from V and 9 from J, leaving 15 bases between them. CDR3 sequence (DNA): TGTGCCAGCAGCCAAGAAGTGAACAGGGTGGGTTCACCCCTCCACTTT. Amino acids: CASSQEVNRVGSPLHF.

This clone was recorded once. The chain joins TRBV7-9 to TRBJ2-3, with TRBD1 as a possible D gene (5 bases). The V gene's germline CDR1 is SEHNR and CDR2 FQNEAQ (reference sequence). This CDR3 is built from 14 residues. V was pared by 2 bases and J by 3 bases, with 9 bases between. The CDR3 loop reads CASSLTTGTDTQYF. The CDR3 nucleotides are TGTGCCAGCAGCTTAACCACAGGAACAGATACGCAGTATTTT.

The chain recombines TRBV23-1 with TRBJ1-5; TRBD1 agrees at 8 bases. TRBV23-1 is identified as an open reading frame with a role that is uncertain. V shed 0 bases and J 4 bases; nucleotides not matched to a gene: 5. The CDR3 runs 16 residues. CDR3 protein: CASSQSSDRDNQPQHF. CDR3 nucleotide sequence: TGCGCCAGCAGTCAATCTTCGGACAGGGATAATCAGCCCCAGCATTTT.

The CDR3 region is CASSLGGAGANEKLFF. In DNA form, the CDR3 reads TGCGCCAGCAGCTTAGGGGGCGCGGGTGCTAATGAAAAACTGTTTTTT. The V and J genes are TRBV5-1 and TRBJ1-4; 7 bases fit TRBD1. The CDR3 spans 16 residues. Germline trimming cut 2 bases from V and 3 bases from J; bases unmatched to any gene: 7. Germline V CDR1 and CDR2: SGHRS, YFSETQ.

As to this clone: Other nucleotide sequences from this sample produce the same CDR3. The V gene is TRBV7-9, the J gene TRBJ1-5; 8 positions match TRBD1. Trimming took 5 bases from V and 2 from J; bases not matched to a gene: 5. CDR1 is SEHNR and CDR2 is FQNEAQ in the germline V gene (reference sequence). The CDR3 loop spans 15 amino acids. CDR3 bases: TGTGCCAGCAGCCCTCAGGGGGCCGGCAATCAGCCCCAGCATTTT. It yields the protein CASSPQGAGNQPQHF.

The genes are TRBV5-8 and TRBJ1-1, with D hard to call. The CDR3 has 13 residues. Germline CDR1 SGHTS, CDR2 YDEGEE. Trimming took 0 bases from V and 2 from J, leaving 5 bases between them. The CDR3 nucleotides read TGTGCCAGCAGCTTGGGAGTAAACACTGAAGCTTTCTTT. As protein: CASSLGVNTEAFF.